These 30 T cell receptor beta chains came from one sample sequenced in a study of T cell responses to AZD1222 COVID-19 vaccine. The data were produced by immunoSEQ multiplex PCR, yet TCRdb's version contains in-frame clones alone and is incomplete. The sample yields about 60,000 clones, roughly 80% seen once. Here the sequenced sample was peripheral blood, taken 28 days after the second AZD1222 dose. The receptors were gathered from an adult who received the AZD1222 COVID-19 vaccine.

The CDR3 DNA reads TGTGCCAGCAGCTACACAGGGGCTGGGGACGAGCAGTACTTC. Translating it yields CASSYTGAGDEQYF. This sequence joins TRBV7-9 and TRBJ2-7; TRBD1 aligns across 7 bases. Trimming removed 4 bases from V and 5 bases from J; junction bases left unmatched: 8. The germline V gene encodes CDR1 SEHNR and CDR2 FQNEAQ (reference sequence). This CDR3 is built from 14 residues.

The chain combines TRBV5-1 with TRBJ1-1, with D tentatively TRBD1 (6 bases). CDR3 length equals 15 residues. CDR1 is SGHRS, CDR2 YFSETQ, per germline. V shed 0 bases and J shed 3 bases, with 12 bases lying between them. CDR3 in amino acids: CASSLGGGPDTEAFF. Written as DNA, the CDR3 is TGCGCCAGCAGCTTGGGCGGGGGGCCGGACACTGAAGCTTTCTTT.

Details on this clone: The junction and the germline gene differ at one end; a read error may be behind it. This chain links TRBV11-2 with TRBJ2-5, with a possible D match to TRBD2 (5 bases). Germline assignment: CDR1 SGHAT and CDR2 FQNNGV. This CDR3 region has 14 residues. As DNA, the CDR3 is TGTGCCAGCAGCTCCCGGCTAGCAGGAGAGGCCCAGTACTTC. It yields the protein CASSSRLAGEAQYF.

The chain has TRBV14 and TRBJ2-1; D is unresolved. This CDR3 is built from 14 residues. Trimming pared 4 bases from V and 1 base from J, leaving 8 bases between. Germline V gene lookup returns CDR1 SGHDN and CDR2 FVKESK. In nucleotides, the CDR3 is TGTGCCAGCAGCCCCCTGGATTCCTACAATGAGCAGTTCTTC. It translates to CASSPLDSYNEQFF. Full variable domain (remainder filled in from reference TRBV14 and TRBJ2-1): EAGVTQFPSHSVIEKGQTVTLRCDPISGHDNLYWYRRVMGKEIKFLLHFVKESKQDESGMPNNRFLAERTGGTYSTLKVQPAELEDSGVYFCASSPLDSYNEQFFGPGTRLTVL.

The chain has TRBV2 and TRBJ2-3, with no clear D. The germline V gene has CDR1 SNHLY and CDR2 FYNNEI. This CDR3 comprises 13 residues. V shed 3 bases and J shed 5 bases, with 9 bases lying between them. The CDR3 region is CASSDARRDTQYF. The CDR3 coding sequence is TGTGCCAGCAGTGATGCGCGCAGAGATACGCAGTATTTT.

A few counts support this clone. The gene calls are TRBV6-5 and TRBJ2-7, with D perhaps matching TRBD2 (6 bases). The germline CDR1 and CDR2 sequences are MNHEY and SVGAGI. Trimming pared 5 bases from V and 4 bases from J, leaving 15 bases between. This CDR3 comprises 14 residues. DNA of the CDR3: TGTGCCAGCAGTCCCCGGGCAGGGAGGTACGAGCAGTACTTC. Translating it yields CASSPRAGRYEQYF.

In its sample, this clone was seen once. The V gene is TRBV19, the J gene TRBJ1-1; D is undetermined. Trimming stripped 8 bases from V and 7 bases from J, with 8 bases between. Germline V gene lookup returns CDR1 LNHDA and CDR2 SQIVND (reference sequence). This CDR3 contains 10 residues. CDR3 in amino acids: CASLDREAFF. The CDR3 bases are TGTGCCAGTTTAGATCGTGAAGCTTTCTTT.

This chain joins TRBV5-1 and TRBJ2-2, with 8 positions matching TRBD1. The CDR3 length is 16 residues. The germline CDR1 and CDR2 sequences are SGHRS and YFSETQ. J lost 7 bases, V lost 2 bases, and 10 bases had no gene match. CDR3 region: CASSFGFQGAGGELFF. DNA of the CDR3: TGCGCCAGCAGCTTCGGGTTCCAGGGGGCGGGCGGGGAGCTGTTTTTT.

CDR3 nucleotides: TGTGCCAGCAGTTATACCGGGAATACTGAAGCTTTCTTT. Translated: CASSYTGNTEAFF. V is TRBV6-5 and J is TRBJ1-1; D unresolved. The CDR3 totals 13 residues. V gave up 3 bases and J gave up 5 bases, with 10 bases separating them. Germline-derived CDR1 and CDR2 are MNHEY and SVGAGI.

CDR3 in DNA: TGTGCCAGCAACGGGGGGGCTGATACGCAGTATTTT. Amino acids: CASNGGADTQYF. This chain joins TRBV12-3 or TRBV12-4 and TRBJ2-3; 8 nucleotides line up with TRBD2. After removal of 7 bases from V and 6 bases from J, the junction contained 3 bases not matched to a gene. The CDR3 length is 12 residues.

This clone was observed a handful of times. The CDR3 reads CAISDDAVSTDTQYF. The CDR3 bases are TGTGCCATCAGTGACGACGCCGTCAGCACAGATACGCAGTATTTT. The gene calls are TRBV10-3 and TRBJ2-3; D not resolved. V lost 3 bases, J lost 0 bases, and 10 bases lay in between. Germline CDR1 ENHRY, CDR2 SYGVKD. CDR3 length: 15 amino acids.

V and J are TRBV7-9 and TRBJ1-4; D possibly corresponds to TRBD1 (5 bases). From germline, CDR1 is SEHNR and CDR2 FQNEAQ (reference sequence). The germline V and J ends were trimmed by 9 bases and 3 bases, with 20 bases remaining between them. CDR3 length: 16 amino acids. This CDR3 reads CASGDGSGAANEKLFF. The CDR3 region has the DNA TGTGCCAGTGGGGACGGAAGCGGCGCAGCTAATGAAAAACTGTTTTTT.

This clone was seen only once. The CDR3 region is CASKDLGGAEAFF. The DNA for the CDR3 is TGTGCCAGCAAGGACCTCGGAGGGGCTGAAGCTTTCTTT. The chain couples TRBV6-5 to TRBJ1-1, with a possible D match to TRBD1 (5 bases). V was pared by 7 bases and J by 6 bases, with 15 bases between. The CDR3 is made up of 13 amino acids. The germline V gene encodes CDR1 MNHEY and CDR2 SVGAGI.

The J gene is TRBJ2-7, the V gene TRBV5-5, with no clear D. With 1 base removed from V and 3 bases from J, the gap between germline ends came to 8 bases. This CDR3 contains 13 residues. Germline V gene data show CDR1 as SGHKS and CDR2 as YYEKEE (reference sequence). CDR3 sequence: CASSLPADYEQYF. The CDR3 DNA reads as TGTGCCAGCAGCTTGCCCGCAGACTACGAGCAGTACTTC.

In nucleotides, the CDR3 is TGTGCCAGCAGCTCGACCGGGACAGGGGGAACAGATACGCAGTATTTT. Translating it yields CASSSTGTGGTDTQYF. The rearrangement uses TRBV28 and TRBJ2-3; 11 bases map to TRBD1. This CDR3 has 16 residues. V lost 6 bases, J lost 3 bases, and 8 bases stayed unmatched. CDR1 and CDR2 (germline): MDHEN, SYDVKM. Full variable domain (rest looked up from reference TRBV28 and TRBJ2-3): DVKVTQSSRYLVKRTGEKVFLECVQDMDHENMFWYRQDPGLGLRLIYFSYDVKMKEKGDIPEGYSVSREKKERFSLILESASTNQTSMYLCASSSTGTGGTDTQYFGPGTRLTVL.

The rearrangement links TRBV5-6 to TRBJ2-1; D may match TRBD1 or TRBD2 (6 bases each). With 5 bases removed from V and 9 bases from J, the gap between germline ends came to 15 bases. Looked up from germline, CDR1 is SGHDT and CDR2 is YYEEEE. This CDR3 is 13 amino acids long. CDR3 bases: TGTGCCAGCAGTGAGAGGGGGGCCGGTGAGCAGTTCTTC. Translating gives CASSERGAGEQFF.

CDR3 protein: CASSLTAGTEAFF. The CDR3 coding sequence is TGTGCCAGCAGCTTAACGGCGGGCACTGAAGCTTTCTTT. J is TRBJ1-1 and V is TRBV7-3, with no clear D. This CDR3 has 13 residues. The V end was cut by 0 bases, the J end by 4 bases, with 6 bases between. Germline loops: CDR1 SGHTA, CDR2 FQGTGA.

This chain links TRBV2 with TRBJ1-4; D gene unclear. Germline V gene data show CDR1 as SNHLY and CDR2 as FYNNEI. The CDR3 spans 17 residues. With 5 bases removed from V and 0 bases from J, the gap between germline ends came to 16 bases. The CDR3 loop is CASSPLPPFATNEKLFF. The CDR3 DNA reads TGTGCCAGCAGTCCCCTGCCCCCATTTGCAACTAATGAAAAACTGTTTTTT.

CDR3 residues: CASSLGGLVNTEAFF. The DNA for the CDR3 is TGTGCCAGCAGTTTGGGGGGGTTGGTGAACACTGAAGCTTTCTTT. The chain has TRBV28 and TRBJ1-1; D might be TRBD1 (5 bases). The V gene lost 3 bases and the J gene lost 0 bases, with 11 bases spanning the gap. This CDR3 spans 15 amino acids. CDR1 is MDHEN, CDR2 SYDVKM, per germline.

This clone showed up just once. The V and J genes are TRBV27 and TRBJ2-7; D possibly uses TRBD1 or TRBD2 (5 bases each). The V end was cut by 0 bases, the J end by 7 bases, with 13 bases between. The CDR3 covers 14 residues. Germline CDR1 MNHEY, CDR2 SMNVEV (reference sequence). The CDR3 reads CASSLSPGAREQYF. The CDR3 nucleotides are TGTGCCAGCAGTTTATCTCCCGGGGCTAGGGAGCAGTACTTC.

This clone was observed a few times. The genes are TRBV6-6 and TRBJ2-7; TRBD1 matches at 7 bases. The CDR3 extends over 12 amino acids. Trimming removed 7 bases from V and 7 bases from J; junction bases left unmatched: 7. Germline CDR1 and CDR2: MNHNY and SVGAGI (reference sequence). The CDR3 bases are TGTGCCAGCAATCTACAGGGGCTTGAGCAGTACTTC. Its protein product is CASNLQGLEQYF.

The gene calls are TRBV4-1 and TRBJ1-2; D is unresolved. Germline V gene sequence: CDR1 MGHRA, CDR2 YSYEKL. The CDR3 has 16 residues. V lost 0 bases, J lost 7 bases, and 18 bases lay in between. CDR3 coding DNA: TGCGCCAGCAGCCAAGATCACATCGGGAAGCGGGGTGGCTACACCTTC. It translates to CASSQDHIGKRGGYTF.

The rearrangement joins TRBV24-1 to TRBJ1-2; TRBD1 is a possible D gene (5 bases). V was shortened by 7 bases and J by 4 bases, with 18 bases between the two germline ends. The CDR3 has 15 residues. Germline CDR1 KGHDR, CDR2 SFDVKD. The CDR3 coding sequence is TGTGCCACCAGCGCGGAAGGGGATCTCGGCTATGGCTACACCTTC. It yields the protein CATSAEGDLGYGYTF.

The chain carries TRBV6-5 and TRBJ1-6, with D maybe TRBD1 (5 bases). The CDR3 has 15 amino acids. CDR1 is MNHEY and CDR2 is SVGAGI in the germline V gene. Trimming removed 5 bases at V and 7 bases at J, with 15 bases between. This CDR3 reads CASSTSGGGNSPLHF. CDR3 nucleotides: TGTGCCAGCAGTACCTCGGGGGGAGGGAATTCACCCCTCCACTTT.

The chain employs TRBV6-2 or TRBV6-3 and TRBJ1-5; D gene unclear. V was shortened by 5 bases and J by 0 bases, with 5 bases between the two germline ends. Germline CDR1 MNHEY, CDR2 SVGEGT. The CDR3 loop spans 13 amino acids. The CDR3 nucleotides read TGTGCCAGCAGTCGGGATAGCAATCAGCCCCAGCATTTT. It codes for CASSRDSNQPQHF.

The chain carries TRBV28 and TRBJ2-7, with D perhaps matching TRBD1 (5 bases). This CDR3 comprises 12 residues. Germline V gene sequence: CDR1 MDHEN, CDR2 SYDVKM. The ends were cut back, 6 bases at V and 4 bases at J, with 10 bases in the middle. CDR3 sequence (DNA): TGTGCCAGCAGAGGGGATATGTACGAGCAGTACTTC. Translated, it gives CASRGDMYEQYF.

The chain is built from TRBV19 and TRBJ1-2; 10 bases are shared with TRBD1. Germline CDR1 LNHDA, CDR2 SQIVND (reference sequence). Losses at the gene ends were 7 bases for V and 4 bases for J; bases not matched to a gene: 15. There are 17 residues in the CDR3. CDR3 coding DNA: TGTGCCAGTACCCCCCCCCTGACAGGGGGCGGACTCTATGGCTACACCTTC. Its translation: CASTPPLTGGGLYGYTF.

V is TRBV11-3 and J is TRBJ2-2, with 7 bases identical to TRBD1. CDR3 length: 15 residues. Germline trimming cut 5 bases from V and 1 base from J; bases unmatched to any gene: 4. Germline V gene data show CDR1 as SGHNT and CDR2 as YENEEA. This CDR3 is CASSRRTGNTGELFF. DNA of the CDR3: TGTGCCAGCAGCCGAAGGACAGGGAACACCGGGGAGCTGTTTTTT.

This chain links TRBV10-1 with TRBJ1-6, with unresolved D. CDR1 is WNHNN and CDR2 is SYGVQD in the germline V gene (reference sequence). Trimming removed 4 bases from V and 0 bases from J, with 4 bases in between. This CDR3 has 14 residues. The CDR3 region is CASSASSYNSPLHF. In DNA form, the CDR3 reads TGCGCCAGCAGTGCGAGCTCCTATAATTCACCCCTCCACTTT.

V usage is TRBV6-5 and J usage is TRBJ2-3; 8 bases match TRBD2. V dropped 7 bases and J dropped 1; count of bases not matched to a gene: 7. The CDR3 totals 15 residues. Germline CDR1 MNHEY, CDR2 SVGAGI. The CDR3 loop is CASKPGGTRTDTQYF. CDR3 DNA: TGTGCCAGCAAACCGGGGGGGACCCGCACAGATACGCAGTATTTT.